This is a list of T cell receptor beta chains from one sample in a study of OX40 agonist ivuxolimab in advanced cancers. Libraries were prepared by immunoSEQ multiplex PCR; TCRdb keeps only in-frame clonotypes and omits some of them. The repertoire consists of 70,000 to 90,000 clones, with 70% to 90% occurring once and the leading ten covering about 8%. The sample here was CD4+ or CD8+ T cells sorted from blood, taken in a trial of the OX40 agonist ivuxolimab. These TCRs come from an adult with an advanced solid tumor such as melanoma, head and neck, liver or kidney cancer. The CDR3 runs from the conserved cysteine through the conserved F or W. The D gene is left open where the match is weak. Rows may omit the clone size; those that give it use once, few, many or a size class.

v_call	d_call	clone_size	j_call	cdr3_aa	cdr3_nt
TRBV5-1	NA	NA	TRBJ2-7	CASRGGSNEQYF	TGCGCCAGCAGGGGTGGGAGTAACGAGCAGTACTTC
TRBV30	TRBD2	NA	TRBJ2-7	CAWSVFTLAGNPLSYEQYF	TGTGCCTGGAGTGTATTTACACTAGCGGGAAACCCCCTCTCCTACGAGCAGTACTTC
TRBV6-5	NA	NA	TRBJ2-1	CASSYSGGASYNEQFF	TGTGCCAGCAGTTACTCGGGGGGCGCGTCCTACAATGAGCAGTTCTTC
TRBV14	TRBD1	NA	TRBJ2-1	CASSQDWQGVDGGEQFF	TGTGCCAGCAGCCAAGATTGGCAGGGGGTAGACGGTGGTGAGCAGTTCTTC
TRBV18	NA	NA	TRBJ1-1	CASSQSIWGMNTEAFF	TGTGCCAGCTCCCAAAGTATATGGGGTATGAACACTGAAGCTTTCTTT
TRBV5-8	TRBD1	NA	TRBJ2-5	CASSPGTGAETQYF	TGTGCCAGCAGCCCCGGGACAGGGGCCGAGACCCAGTACTTC
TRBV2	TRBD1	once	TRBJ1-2	CASSSGTGGSTNYGYTF	TGTGCCAGCAGTTCCGGGACAGGGGGATCAACTAACTATGGCTACACCTTC
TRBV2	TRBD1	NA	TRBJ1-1	CASSGDSIRTEAFF	TGTGCCAGCAGTGGGGACAGCATAAGGACTGAAGCTTTCTTT
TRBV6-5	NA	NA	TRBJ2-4	CASTSGECGYF	TGTGCCAGCACCTCGGGCGAGTGTGGTTACTTC
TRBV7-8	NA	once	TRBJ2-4	CASSLGTELAKNIQYF	TGTGCCAGCAGCTTAGGGACGGAACTAGCCAAAAACATTCAGTACTTC
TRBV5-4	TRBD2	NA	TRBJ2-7	CASSPGTSGSEQYF	TGTGCCAGCAGCCCCGGGACTAGCGGGAGCGAGCAGTACTTC
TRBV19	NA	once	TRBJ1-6	CASSTQAATNSPLHF	TGTGCCAGTAGTACCCAGGCAGCAACTAATTCACCCCTCCACTTT
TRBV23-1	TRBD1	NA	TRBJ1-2	CATQDREDGYTF	TGCGCCACCCAGGACAGGGAGGATGGCTACACCTTC
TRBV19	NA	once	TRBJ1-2	CASSGRAPYGYTF	TGTGCCAGTAGTGGAAGGGCGCCCTATGGCTACACCTTC
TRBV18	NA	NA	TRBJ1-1	CASSPPGNFRTEAFF	TGTGCCAGCTCACCCCCAGGGAATTTTCGGACTGAAGCTTTCTTT
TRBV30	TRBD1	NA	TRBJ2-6	CAWSGPPPDRGRMEQRSGANVLTF	TGTGCCTGGAGTGGACCCCCTCCGGACAGGGGGCGAATGGAACAGCGCTCTGGGGCCAACGTCCTGACTTTC
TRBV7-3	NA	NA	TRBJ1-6	CASSPSSGSPLHF	TGTGCCAGCAGCCCAAGCTCGGGATCACCCCTCCACTTT
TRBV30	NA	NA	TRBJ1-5	CAWSGDSNQPQHF	TGTGCCTGGAGTGGGGACAGCAATCAGCCCCAGCATTTT
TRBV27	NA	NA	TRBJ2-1	CASFNEQFF	TGTGCCAGCTTCAATGAGCAGTTCTTC
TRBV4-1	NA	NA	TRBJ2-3	CASSQEIWGPRKDTDTQYF	TGCGCCAGCAGCCAAGAGATCTGGGGCCCCCGGAAGGACACAGATACGCAGTATTTT
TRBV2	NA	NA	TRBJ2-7	CASSLPYEQYF	TGTGCCAGCAGCCTCCCTTACGAGCAGTACTTC
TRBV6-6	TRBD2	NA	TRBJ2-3	CASIKSGSDTDTQYF	TGTGCCAGCATCAAAAGCGGGAGCGACACAGATACGCAGTATTTT
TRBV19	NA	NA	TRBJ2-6	CASTYIGQGVSSGANVLTF	TGTGCCAGTACCTATATAGGTCAGGGAGTTTCCTCTGGGGCCAACGTCCTGACTTTC
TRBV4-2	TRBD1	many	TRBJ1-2	CASSQEGGGYTF	TGTGCCAGCAGCCAAGAAGGGGGCGGCTACACCTTC
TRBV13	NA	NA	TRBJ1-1	CASSQGMAEAFF	TGTGCCAGCAGCCAAGGTATGGCTGAAGCTTTCTTT
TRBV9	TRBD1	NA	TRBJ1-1	CASSGRDRVIGEAFF	TGTGCCAGCAGCGGACGGGACAGGGTAATCGGTGAAGCTTTCTTT
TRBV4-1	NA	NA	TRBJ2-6	CASSPETFGSGANVLTF	TGCGCCAGCAGCCCCGAGACTTTCGGCTCTGGGGCCAACGTCCTGACTTTC
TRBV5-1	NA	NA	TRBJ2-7	CASSLAAGIHEQYF	TGCGCCAGCAGCTTGGCGGCAGGGATCCACGAGCAGTACTTC
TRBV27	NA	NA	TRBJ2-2	CASSFGAPTGELFF	TGTGCCAGCAGTTTTGGGGCCCCCACCGGGGAGCTGTTTTTT
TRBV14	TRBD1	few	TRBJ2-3	CASSQGTGGGTDTQYF	TGTGCCAGCAGCCAAGGGACAGGGGGCGGAACAGATACGCAGTATTTT